These T cell receptor beta chains were read from a single sample in a study of T cell responses to AZD1222 COVID-19 vaccine. Sequencing was performed with immunoSEQ multiplex PCR; in TCRdb, only in-frame clones are kept and a portion is missing. The sample has about 110,000 clones, around 90% seen once. The sequencing here drew on peripheral blood, taken on day 0 of AZD1222 vaccination. Receptor source: an adult in good health. Both conserved end residues are part of each CDR3. Each record gives: clone size, D gene, J gene, V gene, CDR3 protein, CDR3 DNA. A D gene is named only where the DNA matches it firmly. Size values are once, few and many counts, or a class for expanded clones, and some rows have none.

size: -
D: -
J: TRBJ2-5
V: TRBV4-3
CDR3: CASSQLGGTGETQYF
DNA: TGCGCCAGCAGCCAATTAGGGGGGACTGGTGAGACCCAGTACTTC

size: once
D: -
J: TRBJ1-5
V: TRBV30
CDR3: CAWRKAQVGQPQHF
DNA: TGTGCCTGGAGAAAGGCGCAGGTAGGCCAGCCCCAGCATTTT

size: -
D: TRBD2
J: TRBJ2-1
V: TRBV19
CDR3: CASMARTSGSLEQFF
DNA: TGTGCCAGTATGGCACGGACTAGCGGGAGTCTTGAGCAGTTCTTC

size: -
D: -
J: TRBJ2-7
V: TRBV5-4
CDR3: CASSLDQDSTYEQYF
DNA: TGTGCCAGCAGCTTGGACCAGGACTCCACCTACGAGCAGTACTTC

size: -
D: TRBD1
J: TRBJ2-5
V: TRBV5-5
CDR3: CASSSTGTGTETQYF
DNA: TGTGCCAGCAGCTCCACCGGGACAGGGACAGAGACCCAGTACTTC

size: -
D: -
J: TRBJ2-7
V: TRBV2
CDR3: CASIRSSGSREQYF
DNA: TGTGCCAGCATCCGATCCTCGGGGTCTCGGGAGCAGTACTTC

size: -
D: -
J: TRBJ2-1
V: TRBV15
CDR3: CATSEGSSYNEQFF
DNA: TGTGCCACCAGCGAGGGTAGCTCCTACAATGAGCAGTTCTTC

size: once
D: -
J: TRBJ2-5
V: TRBV30
CDR3: CAWSVTGPPQETQYF
DNA: TGTGCCTGGAGTGTAACGGGACCTCCCCAAGAGACCCAGTACTTC

size: -
D: -
J: TRBJ2-7
V: TRBV3-1/TRBV3-2
CDR3: CASSQDPDGPDQKKNHEQYF
DNA: TGTGCCAGCAGCCAAGATCCGGATGGGCCCGACCAGAAAAAGAACCACGAGCAGTACTTC

size: -
D: TRBD2
J: TRBJ2-1
V: TRBV19
CDR3: CASSIFAGGSYNEQFF
DNA: TGTGCCAGTAGTATTTTCGCGGGAGGCTCCTACAATGAGCAGTTCTTC

size: -
D: -
J: TRBJ1-4
V: TRBV6-5
CDR3: CASTPLAGINEKLFF
DNA: TGTGCCAGCACCCCTTTAGCAGGGATCAACGAAAAACTGTTTTTT

size: -
D: -
J: TRBJ1-5
V: TRBV7-3
CDR3: CASSLTGAGRSNQPQHF
DNA: TGTGCCAGCAGCTTAACTGGAGCAGGGAGGAGCAATCAGCCCCAGCATTTT

size: once
D: -
J: TRBJ1-5
V: TRBV4-3
CDR3: CASSQDHDQPQHF
DNA: TGCGCCAGCAGCCAAGATCATGATCAGCCCCAGCATTTT

size: -
D: -
J: TRBJ2-5
V: TRBV27
CDR3: CASSSEPGEIGSGETQYF
DNA: TGTGCCAGCAGTTCCGAACCGGGGGAAATCGGCTCAGGGGAGACCCAGTACTTC

size: few
D: -
J: TRBJ1-3
V: TRBV19
CDR3: CASSDFGISGNTIYF
DNA: TGTGCCAGTAGTGATTTCGGGATCTCTGGAAACACCATATATTTT

size: once
D: -
J: TRBJ1-1
V: TRBV5-8
CDR3: CASSLDQRTFLNTEAFF
DNA: TGTGCCAGCAGCTTGGACCAACGGACATTTCTGAACACTGAAGCTTTCTTT

size: -
D: -
J: TRBJ1-1
V: TRBV6-6
CDR3: CASSYVSNTEAFF
DNA: TGTGCCAGCAGTTACGTCTCGAACACTGAAGCTTTCTTT

size: -
D: -
J: TRBJ1-1
V: TRBV28
CDR3: CASSRPSEAKRTEAFF
DNA: TGTGCCAGCAGCCGACCGAGCGAGGCTAAGAGGACTGAAGCTTTCTTT

size: once
D: -
J: TRBJ1-6
V: TRBV15
CDR3: CATSRITRDSPLHF
DNA: TGTGCCACCAGCAGGATAACGAGGGATTCACCCCTCCACTTT

size: -
D: -
J: TRBJ2-7
V: TRBV9
CDR3: CASSVGSNSASYEQYF
DNA: TGTGCCAGCAGCGTAGGCTCGAACTCCGCGTCTTACGAGCAGTACTTC

size: -
D: -
J: TRBJ1-2
V: TRBV27
CDR3: CASSSLGAGYGYTF
DNA: TGTGCCAGCAGTTCTTTGGGGGCGGGCTATGGCTACACCTTC

size: -
D: TRBD1
J: TRBJ1-1
V: TRBV28
CDR3: CASTRQGASAFF
DNA: TGTGCCAGCACTCGACAGGGGGCCTCAGCTTTCTTT

size: -
D: -
J: TRBJ1-1
V: TRBV29-1
CDR3: CSSSAAMNTEAFF
DNA: TGCAGTTCCAGCGCCGCGATGAACACTGAAGCTTTCTTT

size: -
D: -
J: TRBJ1-2
V: TRBV19
CDR3: CASSIRESGYTF
DNA: TGTGCCAGTAGTATACGGGAGTCTGGCTACACCTTC

size: -
D: -
J: TRBJ2-2
V: TRBV7-2
CDR3: CASSFLSRASNTGELFF
DNA: TGTGCCAGCAGCTTTCTCTCTCGGGCCTCGAACACCGGGGAGCTGTTTTTT

size: -
D: -
J: TRBJ1-2
V: TRBV30
CDR3: CAWSLVSYGYTF
DNA: TGTGCCTGGAGTCTTGTGAGCTATGGCTACACCTTC

size: once
D: -
J: TRBJ1-1
V: TRBV4-1
CDR3: CASSQYQRVGAFF
DNA: TGCGCCAGCAGCCAATACCAACGAGTAGGAGCTTTCTTT

size: -
D: -
J: TRBJ2-6
V: TRBV5-6
CDR3: CASSSPRTGGANVLTF
DNA: TGTGCCAGCAGCTCTCCAAGAACTGGTGGGGCCAACGTCCTGACTTTC